The clone carrying this T cell receptor (beta chain) has just a few counts. The authors' processing: Counts of nucleated cells, estimated from reference gene primer amplification, were obtained. The data were produced by immunoSEQ multiplex PCR, yet TCRdb's version contains in-frame clones alone and is incomplete. The D gene and trimming were derived from the DNA, and the V and J assignments and clone size from that table. The sample lists approximately 280,000 clones, 70% to 90% occurring once. This entry is derived from a study of blood T cell repertoires in COVID-19. Study information: Acute and convalescent COVID-19 samples came from the United States, Italy and Spain. Nucleic acid was either cDNA or gDNA, and it came from T cells, B-cell-depleted T cells, or PBMCs.

The CDR3 loop spans 15 amino acids. Unmatched junction bases numbered 3, after V lost 4 bases and J lost 4 bases. Germline values: CDR1 LNHDA, CDR2 SQIVND (reference sequence). The chain combines TRBV19 with TRBJ2-1; 11 nucleotides line up with TRBD2. This clonotype originated in a man aged 18 to 30 with active or convalescent COVID-19. Sequencing was carried out using peripheral blood. CDR3 sequence reads: CASSRGLADYNEQFF. In nucleotides, the CDR3 is TGTGCCAGTAGTAGGGGACTAGCGGATTACAATGAGCAGTTCTTC.